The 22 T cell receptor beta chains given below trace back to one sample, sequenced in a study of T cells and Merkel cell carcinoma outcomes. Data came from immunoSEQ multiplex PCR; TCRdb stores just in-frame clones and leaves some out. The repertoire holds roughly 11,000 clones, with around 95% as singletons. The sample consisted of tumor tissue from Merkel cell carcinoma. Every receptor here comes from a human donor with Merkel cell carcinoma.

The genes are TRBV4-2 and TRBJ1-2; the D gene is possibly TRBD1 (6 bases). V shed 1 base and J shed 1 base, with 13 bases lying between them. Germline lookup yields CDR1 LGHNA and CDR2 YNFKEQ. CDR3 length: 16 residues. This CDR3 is CASSQATGTLNYGYTF. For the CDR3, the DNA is TGTGCCAGCAGCCAAGCAACCGGGACACTTAACTATGGCTACACCTTC.

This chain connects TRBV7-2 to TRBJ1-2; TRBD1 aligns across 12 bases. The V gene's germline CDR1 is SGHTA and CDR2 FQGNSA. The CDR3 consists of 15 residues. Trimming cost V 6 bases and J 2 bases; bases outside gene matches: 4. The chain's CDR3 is CASRGQGARNYGYTF. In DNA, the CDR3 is TGTGCCAGCAGGGGACAGGGGGCGCGCAACTATGGCTACACCTTC.

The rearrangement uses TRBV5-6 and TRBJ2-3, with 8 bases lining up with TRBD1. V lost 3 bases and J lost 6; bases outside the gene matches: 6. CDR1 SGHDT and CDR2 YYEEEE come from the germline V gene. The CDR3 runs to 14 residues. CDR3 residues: CASSSRQGSDTQYF. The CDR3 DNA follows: TGTGCCAGCAGCTCGAGACAGGGGTCGGATACGCAGTATTTT. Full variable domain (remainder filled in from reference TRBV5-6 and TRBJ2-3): DAGVTQSPTHLIKTRGQQVTLRCSPKSGHDTVSWYQQALGQGPQFIFQYYEEEERQRGNFPDRFSGHQFPNYSSELNVNALLLGDSALYLCASSSRQGSDTQYFGPGTRLTVL.

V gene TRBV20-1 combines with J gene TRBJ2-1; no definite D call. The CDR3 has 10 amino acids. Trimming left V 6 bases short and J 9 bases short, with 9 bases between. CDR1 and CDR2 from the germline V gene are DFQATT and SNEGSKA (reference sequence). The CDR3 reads CSADGGEQFF. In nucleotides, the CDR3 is TGCAGTGCGGATGGCGGTGAGCAGTTCTTC.

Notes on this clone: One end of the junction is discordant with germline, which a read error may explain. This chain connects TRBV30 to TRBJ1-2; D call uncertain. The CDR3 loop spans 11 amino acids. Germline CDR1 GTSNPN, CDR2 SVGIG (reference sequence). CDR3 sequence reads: CAWTPTTRAMF. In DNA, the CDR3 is TGTGCCTGGACCCCGACAACTCGGGCGATGTTC.

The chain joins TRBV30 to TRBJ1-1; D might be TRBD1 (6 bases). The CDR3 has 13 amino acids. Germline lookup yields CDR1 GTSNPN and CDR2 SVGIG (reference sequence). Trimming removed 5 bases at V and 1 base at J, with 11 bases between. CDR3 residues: CAWGRTANTEAFF. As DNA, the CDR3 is TGTGCCTGGGGAAGGACAGCGAACACTGAAGCTTTCTTT.

CDR3: CASSPGTEYYEQYF. In DNA form, the CDR3 reads TGTGCCAGCAGCCCCGGGACAGAATACTACGAGCAGTACTTC. The genes are TRBV5-5 and TRBJ2-7; 7 bases align to TRBD1. The CDR3 contains 14 residues. Germline trimming cut 4 bases from V and 3 bases from J; bases unmatched to any gene: 7. In germline, CDR1 is SGHKS, CDR2 YYEKEE (reference sequence).

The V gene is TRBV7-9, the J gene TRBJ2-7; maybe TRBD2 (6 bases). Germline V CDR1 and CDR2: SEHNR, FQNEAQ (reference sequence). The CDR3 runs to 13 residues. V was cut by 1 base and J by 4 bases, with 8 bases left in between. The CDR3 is CASSLVGTYEQYF. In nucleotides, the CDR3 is TGTGCCAGCAGCTTAGTGGGGACTTACGAGCAGTACTTC.

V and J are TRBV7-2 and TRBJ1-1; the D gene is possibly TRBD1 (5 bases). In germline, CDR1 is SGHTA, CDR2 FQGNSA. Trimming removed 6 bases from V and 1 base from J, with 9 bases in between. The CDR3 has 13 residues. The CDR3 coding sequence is TGTGCCAGCAGGGGACTTCGGAACACTGAAGCTTTCTTT. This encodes CASRGLRNTEAFF. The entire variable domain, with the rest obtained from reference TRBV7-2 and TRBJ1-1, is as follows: GAGVSQSPSNKVTEKGKDVELRCDPISGHTALYWYRQSLGQGLEFLIYFQGNSAPDKSGLPSDRFSAERTGGSVSTLTIQRTQQEDSAVYLCASRGLRNTEAFFGQGTRLTVV.

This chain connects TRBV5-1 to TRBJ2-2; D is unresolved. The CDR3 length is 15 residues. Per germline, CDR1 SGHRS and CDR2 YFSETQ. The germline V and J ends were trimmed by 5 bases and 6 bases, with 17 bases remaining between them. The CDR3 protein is CASSPNLGVAGELFF. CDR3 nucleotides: TGCGCCAGCAGTCCCAACCTAGGTGTGGCCGGGGAGCTGTTTTTT.

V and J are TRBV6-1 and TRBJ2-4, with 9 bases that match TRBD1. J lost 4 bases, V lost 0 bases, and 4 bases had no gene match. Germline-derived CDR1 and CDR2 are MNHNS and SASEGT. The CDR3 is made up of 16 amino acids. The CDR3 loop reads CASSEAGTGRKNIQYF. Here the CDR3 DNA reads TGTGCCAGCAGTGAAGCTGGGACAGGGAGAAAAAACATTCAGTACTTC.

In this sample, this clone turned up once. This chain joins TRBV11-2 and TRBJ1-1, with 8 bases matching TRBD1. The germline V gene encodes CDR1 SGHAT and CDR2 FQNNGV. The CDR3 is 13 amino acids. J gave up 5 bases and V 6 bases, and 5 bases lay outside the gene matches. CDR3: CASRPDRETEAFF. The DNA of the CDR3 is TGTGCCAGCAGACCGGACAGGGAAACTGAAGCTTTCTTT.

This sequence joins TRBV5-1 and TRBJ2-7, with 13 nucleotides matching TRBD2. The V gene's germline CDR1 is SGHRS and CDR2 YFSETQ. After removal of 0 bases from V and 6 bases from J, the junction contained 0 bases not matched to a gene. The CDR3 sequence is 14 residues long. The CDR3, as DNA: TGCGCCAGCAGCTTGGGACTAGCGGGAGGCGAGCAGTACTTC. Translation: CASSLGLAGGEQYF.

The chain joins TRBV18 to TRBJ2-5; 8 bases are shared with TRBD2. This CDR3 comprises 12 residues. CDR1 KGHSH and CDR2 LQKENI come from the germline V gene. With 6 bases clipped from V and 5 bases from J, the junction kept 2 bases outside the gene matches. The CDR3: CASSRTSETQYF. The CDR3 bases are TGTGCCAGCTCTCGGACTAGCGAGACCCAGTACTTC.

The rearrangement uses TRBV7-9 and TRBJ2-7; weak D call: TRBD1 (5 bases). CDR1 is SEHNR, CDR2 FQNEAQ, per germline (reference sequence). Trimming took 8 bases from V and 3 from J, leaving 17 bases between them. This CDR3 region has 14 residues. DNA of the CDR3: TGTGCCAGCGCGAAGGAGCAGGGCTACTACGAGCAGTACTTC. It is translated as CASAKEQGYYEQYF.

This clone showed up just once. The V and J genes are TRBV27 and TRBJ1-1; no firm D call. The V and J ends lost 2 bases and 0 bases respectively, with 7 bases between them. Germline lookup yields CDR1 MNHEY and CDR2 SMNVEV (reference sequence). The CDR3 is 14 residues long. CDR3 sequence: CASSLAGMNTEAFF. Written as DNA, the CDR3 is TGTGCCAGCAGTTTAGCCGGGATGAACACTGAAGCTTTCTTT.

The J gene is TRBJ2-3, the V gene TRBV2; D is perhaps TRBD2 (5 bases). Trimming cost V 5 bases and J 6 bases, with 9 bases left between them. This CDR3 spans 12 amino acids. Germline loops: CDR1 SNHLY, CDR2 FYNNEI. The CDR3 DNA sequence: TGTGCCAGCAGTAAAACTAGGGATACGCAGTATTTT. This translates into CASSKTRDTQYF.

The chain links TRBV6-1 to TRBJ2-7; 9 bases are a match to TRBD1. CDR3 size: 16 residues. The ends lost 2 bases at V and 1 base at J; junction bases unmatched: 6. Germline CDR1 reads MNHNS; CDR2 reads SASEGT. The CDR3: CASSERGQGSSYEQYF. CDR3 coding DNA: TGTGCCAGCAGTGAAAGGGGACAGGGAAGTTCCTACGAGCAGTACTTC.

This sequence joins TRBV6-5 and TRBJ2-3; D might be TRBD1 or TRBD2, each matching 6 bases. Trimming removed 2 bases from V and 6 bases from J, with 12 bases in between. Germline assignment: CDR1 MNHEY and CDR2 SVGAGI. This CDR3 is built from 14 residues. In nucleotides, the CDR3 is TGTGCCAGCAGTTACCGGCAGGGGAGGGATACGCAGTATTTT. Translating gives CASSYRQGRDTQYF.

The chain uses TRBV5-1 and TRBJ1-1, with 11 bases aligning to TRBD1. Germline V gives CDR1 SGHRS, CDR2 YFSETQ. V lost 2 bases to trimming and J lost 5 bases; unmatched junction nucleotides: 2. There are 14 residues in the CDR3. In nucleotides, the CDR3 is TGCGCCAGCAGCTTAAGGGACAGGGGGACTGAAGCTTTCTTT. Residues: CASSLRDRGTEAFF.

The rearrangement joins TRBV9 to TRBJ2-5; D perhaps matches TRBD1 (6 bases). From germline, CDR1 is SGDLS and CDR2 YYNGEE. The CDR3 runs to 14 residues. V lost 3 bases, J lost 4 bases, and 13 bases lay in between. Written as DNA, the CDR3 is TGTGCCAGCAGCGAGATACAGGGTCGAGAGACCCAGTACTTC. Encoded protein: CASSEIQGRETQYF.

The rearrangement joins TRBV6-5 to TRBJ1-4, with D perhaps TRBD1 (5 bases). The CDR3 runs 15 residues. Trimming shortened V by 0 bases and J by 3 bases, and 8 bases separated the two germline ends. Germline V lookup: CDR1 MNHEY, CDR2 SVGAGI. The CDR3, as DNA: TGTGCCAGCAGTTACTCCAGGGTAGCTAATGAAAAACTGTTTTTT. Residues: CASSYSRVANEKLFF.